Shown below are 2 T cell receptor beta chains from a single sample sequenced in a study of T cell responses to AZD1222 COVID-19 vaccine. The method was immunoSEQ multiplex PCR; TCRdb's version includes in-frame clones alone and lacks a portion of them. The profile shows approximately 190,000 clones, over 70% of them singletons. This specimen consisted of peripheral blood, obtained on day 0 of MenACWY control vaccination. These receptors originate from an adult in good health.

V and J are TRBV12-5 and TRBJ1-3; D is undetermined. V was pared by 0 bases and J by 3 bases, with 18 bases between. The germline V gene encodes CDR1 LGHNT and CDR2 FRNRAP. The CDR3 runs 18 residues. CDR3 region: CASGLVPGPSRRGNTIYF. CDR3 nucleotide sequence: TGTGCTAGTGGTTTGGTACCTGGGCCCAGCCGGCGTGGAAACACCATATATTTT. Using reference TRBV12-5 and TRBJ1-3 for the parts outside the CDR3, the full variable domain is DARVTQTPRHKVTEMGQEVTMRCQPILGHNTVFWYRQTMMQGLELLAYFRNRAPLDDSGMPKDRFSAEMPDATLATLKIQPSEPRDSAVYFCASGLVPGPSRRGNTIYFGEGSWLTVV.

This sequence joins TRBV29-1 and TRBJ2-1, with D perhaps TRBD2 (7 bases). Between the trimmed V and J ends, which lost 8 bases and 5 bases, there was a span of 19 bases. Germline loops: CDR1 SQVTM, CDR2 ANQGSEA. The CDR3 totals 14 residues. CDR3 in amino acids: CSLRGRGRDNEQFF. CDR3 DNA sequence: TGCAGCCTAAGGGGGAGGGGCAGGGACAATGAGCAGTTCTTC.